The sequence of this T cell receptor (beta chain) was determined in a study of T-cell memory formation after mild COVID-19. TCRdb processed the 5' RACE reads anew with MiXCR; each CDR3 protein has one entry. This sample has under 600,000 distinct CDR3 sequences, with 20% to 25% found just once. Germline values: CDR1 SGHVS, CDR2 FQNEAQ. This CDR3 comprises 14 residues. With 0 bases removed from V and 10 bases from J, the gap between germline ends came to 15 bases. The sample holds a few counts of this clonotype. V gene TRBV7-8 combines with J gene TRBJ1-1, with D unclear. What was sequenced was PBMCs or a T cell subset sorted from them (not recorded which). The TCR was taken from an adult woman who had mild COVID-19 (a few samples of this study predate the infection). Cell type and time point are not known. CDR3 sequence reads: CASSLAAGNKGAFF. Here the CDR3 DNA reads TGTGCCAGCAGCTTAGCGGCAGGAAACAAGGGAGCTTTCTTT.